The present T cell receptor (beta chain) was sequenced within a study of STAT3 mutations in large granular lymphocyte leukemia (dated by TCRdb to between 2019 and 2020). Context from the whole study: Roughly half of the T-LGLL patients who were sequenced longitudinally carried canonical activating STAT3 mutations. More than half of T-LGLL patients received one or more immunosuppressive therapy regimens, with hematologic response in 40% of those treated. To reconstruct clonal hierarchy and dynamics, serial deep sequencing of TCRbeta CDR3 and STAT3 was performed in patients with T-cell large granular lymphocyte leukemia. Approximately 19 representative T-LGLL cases were selected from an initial cohort of some 210 LGL patients for longitudinal TCRbeta and STAT3 sequencing. As controls within the study, a couple of patients with natural killer LGL leukemia were also sequenced longitudinally. For each patient, sequencing was performed at an average of around 4 time points, with a range of 2 to 8 samplings. The study at large found these results: In several patients, dominant TCR clone burden exceeded STAT3 mutant burden, suggesting STAT3 mutation arose secondarily within a pre-expanded clone. All T-LGLL patients had at least one immunodominant TCRbeta clonotype, and roughly half had multiple immunodominant subclonotypes. Since codominant clonotypes persisted in some patients, a small but highly pathogenic clone may have gone undetected. Linking therapy response to changes in TCR clonal burden was complicated by variable intervals between samplings and by differing treatment regimens. Because no samples were available when a clone first appeared, clonal expansion had to be inferred from samplings taken at other points. TCR clonotype switching after therapy was observed in about 35% of the 18 patients, and all newly emerging clones were found to be STAT3 wild type.

An Illumina MiSeq was used to sequence the TCRbeta libraries, yielding an average of approximately 41,000 productive templates per sample. TCRbeta CDR3 libraries were generated with the immunoSEQ assay using multiplex PCR amplification. The authors' analysis ran thus. Repertoire diversity was calculated as previously defined, with values near 0 taken to indicate extremely monoclonal samples. In TCRdb, the immuneACCESS table is reduced to in-frame sequences with V and J assigned. These tables do not hold every clone; where another copy was compared, an unresolved V gene accounts for under half, and the others remain unexplained. V and J calls and clone size are as listed in that table; D and trimming were resolved from the DNA. The sample profile shows fewer than 20,000 clones; 80% to 90% of them were found once. The top ten clones comprise 8.6% of the sample. The same DNA, extracted from blood mononuclear cells, served for both TCR sequencing and STAT3 sequencing.

Regarding this clone: The antigen it binds to is not known. The sample holds no much larger clone one base away, and base qualities are not on file.

The V end loses 0 bases and the J end loses 0 bases, and a stretch of 13 bases separates them. The germline V gene provides CDR1 SGHTS and CDR2 YDEGEE. Taken from cysteine to phenylalanine, the CDR3 has 17 residues. Only the CDR3 region is kept as DNA, spanning 51 bases read in frame from base 1. Sequencing was carried out using peripheral blood mononuclear cells. The rearrangement combines TRBV5-8 with TRBJ1-5, with the D gene call left open. The receptor comes from a man in his forties or fifties with T-cell large granular lymphocyte leukemia. Some clones in this sample may be carry-over from other donors' samples. The age is the age at diagnosis. The CDR3 corresponds to CASSLAMAVDSNQPQHF. The DNA sequence reads TGTGCCAGCAGCTTGGCCATGGCCGTAGATAGCAATCAGCCCCAGCATTTT.